One and the same sample provided the 20 T cell receptor beta chains below, sequenced in a study of blood T cell repertoires in COVID-19. Sequenced by immunoSEQ multiplex PCR; TCRdb stores in-frame clones only, minus some. The sample gives around 81,000 clones, 65% to 90% of which show up once; roughly 41% is in the top ten. Sequencing input: peripheral blood. These receptors were obtained from a man of 80 years or more with acute or convalescent COVID-19.

This chain connects TRBV6-5 to TRBJ2-3; 7 nucleotides agree with TRBD1. Germline V CDR1 and CDR2: MNHEY, SVGAGI. CDR3 length: 15 residues. With 7 bases clipped from V and 0 bases from J, the junction kept 7 bases outside the gene matches. The CDR3 sequence is CASNRQGKSTDTQYF. CDR3 DNA sequence: TGTGCCAGCAACCGACAGGGTAAAAGCACAGATACGCAGTATTTT.

The V gene is TRBV2, the J gene TRBJ2-3; D possibly corresponds to TRBD1 (5 bases). The CDR3 has 14 residues. Germline lookup yields CDR1 SNHLY and CDR2 FYNNEI. The V end was cut by 5 bases, the J end by 2 bases, with 11 bases between. The CDR3 nucleotides read TGTGCCAGCAGTAGTATAGGGGCCACAGATACGCAGTATTTT. It yields the protein CASSSIGATDTQYF.

This sequence joins TRBV19 and TRBJ2-1; the D gene is possibly TRBD2 (6 bases). V was pared by 6 bases and J by 12 bases, with 15 bases between. In germline, CDR1 is LNHDA, CDR2 SQIVND (reference sequence). The CDR3 consists of 12 residues. The DNA for the CDR3 is TGTGCCAGTAGGGAGGAGGGGTATGGGCAGTTCTTC. Protein product: CASREEGYGQFF.

This clone was counted between two and nine times. The V call is TRBV11-2, the J call TRBJ2-1; 10 bases are shared with TRBD1. The V gene's germline CDR1 is SGHAT and CDR2 FQNNGV. V shed 2 bases and J 6 bases; nucleotides not matched to a gene: 4. The CDR3 totals 15 residues. The CDR3 protein is CASSLMGQGSNEQFF. CDR3 sequence (DNA): TGTGCCAGCAGCTTAATGGGACAGGGGTCCAATGAGCAGTTCTTC. Supplemented by reference TRBV11-2 and TRBJ2-1, the full variable domain reads EAGVAQSPRYKIIEKRQSVAFWCNPISGHATLYWYQQILGQGPKLLIQFQNNGVVDDSQLPKDRFSAERLKGVDSTLKIQPAKLEDSAVYLCASSLMGQGSNEQFFGPGTRLTVL.

This clone has a handful of counts. The chain links TRBV29-1 to TRBJ2-7; maybe TRBD1 (7 bases). V lost 4 bases and J lost 4, with 14 bases in between. Germline CDR1 SQVTM, CDR2 ANQGSEA. The CDR3 totals 13 residues. The chain's CDR3 is CSVGRGPGYEQYF. CDR3 sequence (DNA): TGCAGCGTTGGGAGGGGGCCCGGGTACGAGCAGTACTTC.

This clone showed up just a few times. The gene calls are TRBV5-3 and TRBJ2-3, with D tentatively TRBD1 (5 bases). TRBV5-3 is reported as an ORF; its role is uncertain. V lost 0 bases to trimming and J lost 4 bases, with 6 bases between them. This CDR3 is built from 13 residues. CDR3 sequence: CARSLDRSDTQYF. For the CDR3, the DNA is TGTGCCAGAAGCTTGGACAGGTCAGATACGCAGTATTTT.

The CDR3 region has the DNA TGTGCCAGCAGCTCCCACAGGAACACTGAAGCTTTCTTT. It yields the protein CASSSHRNTEAFF. The chain employs TRBV5-8 and TRBJ1-1; D gene uncertain. Trimming removed 3 bases at V and 1 base at J, with 7 bases between. Germline V gene data show CDR1 as SGHTS and CDR2 as YDEGEE. There are 13 residues in the CDR3.

V usage is TRBV7-2 and J usage is TRBJ2-5; 7 bases are shared with TRBD1. Germline trimming cut 4 bases from V and 3 bases from J; bases unmatched to any gene: 2. Germline CDR1 and CDR2: SGHTA and FQGNSA. The CDR3 is made up of 13 amino acids. CDR3: CASSYGTEETQYF. The CDR3 DNA is TGTGCCAGCAGCTATGGGACAGAAGAGACCCAGTACTTC.

CDR3 amino acids: CASSPQGLGEKLFF. In DNA form, the CDR3 reads TGTGCCAGCTCACCCCAGGGTCTGGGAGAAAAACTGTTTTTT. This rearrangement joins TRBV18 to TRBJ1-4; D is perhaps TRBD1 (5 bases). Germline V gives CDR1 KGHSH, CDR2 LQKENI. This CDR3 has 14 amino acids. Trimming pared 3 bases from V and 8 bases from J, leaving 13 bases between. Based on the CDR3 plus reference TRBV18 and TRBJ1-4, the full variable domain is NAGVMQNPRHLVRRRGQEARLRCSPMKGHSHVYWYRQLPEEGLKFMVYLQKENIIDESGMPKERFSAEFPKEGPSILRIQQVVRGDSAAYFCASSPQGLGEKLFFGSGTQLSVL.

This sequence joins TRBV18 and TRBJ2-1, with 9 nucleotides matching TRBD1. Germline V lookup: CDR1 KGHSH, CDR2 LQKENI. The CDR3 consists of 14 residues. V lost 3 bases, J lost 10 bases, and 7 bases stayed unmatched. CDR3 loop: CASSPGTGLREQFF. The CDR3 DNA reads as TGTGCCAGCTCACCGGGGACAGGGTTAAGAGAGCAGTTCTTC.

The chain links TRBV11-2 to TRBJ1-6; D is unclear. V lost 1 base to trimming and J lost 8 bases, with 12 bases between them. Per germline, CDR1 SGHAT and CDR2 FQNNGV. The CDR3 is 15 residues long. The CDR3 DNA sequence: TGTGCCAGCAGCTTAGGATGGGCAGTAGATTCACCCCTCCACTTT. This encodes CASSLGWAVDSPLHF. Drawing the rest from reference TRBV11-2 and TRBJ1-6, the complete variable domain is EAGVAQSPRYKIIEKRQSVAFWCNPISGHATLYWYQQILGQGPKLLIQFQNNGVVDDSQLPKDRFSAERLKGVDSTLKIQPAKLEDSAVYLCASSLGWAVDSPLHFGNGTRLTVT.

This chain connects TRBV19 to TRBJ2-1; D may be TRBD1 (6 bases). Germline assignment: CDR1 LNHDA and CDR2 SQIVND (reference sequence). This CDR3 contains 15 residues. Deletions cut 9 bases from V and 9 bases from J, with 24 bases between. CDR3 bases: TGTGCCAGCCAAGGTCGGGACATATCGGGTGGTGAGCAGTTCTTC. Its protein is CASQGRDISGGEQFF.

The rearrangement links TRBV4-1 to TRBJ2-1; D remains unclear. This CDR3 is built from 14 residues. Germline values: CDR1 MGHRA, CDR2 YSYEKL. With 1 base removed from V and 4 bases from J, the gap between germline ends came to 8 bases. The CDR3 region is CASSQGSIYNEQFF. DNA of the CDR3: TGCGCCAGCAGCCAAGGTAGCATTTACAATGAGCAGTTCTTC.

The CDR3 coding sequence is TGTGCTAGTGGTTTGGTAGAGGAGACAGGGAAAAAACTGTTTTTT. It specifies CASGLVEETGKKLFF. The genes are TRBV12-5 and TRBJ1-4, with 7 bases lining up with TRBD1. The junction had 7 bases not matched to a gene; V was cut back by 0 bases and J by 9 bases. This CDR3 spans 15 amino acids. Germline CDR1 is LGHNT and CDR2 is FRNRAP.

The J gene is TRBJ1-3, the V gene TRBV5-1, with D tentatively TRBD1 (6 bases). Looked up from germline, CDR1 is SGHRS and CDR2 is YFSETQ. V lost 3 bases, J lost 4 bases, and 14 bases lay in between. This CDR3 is built from 15 residues. The CDR3 nucleotides read TGCGCCAGCAGCTCCTTCCCAGGGGTCGGAAACACCATATATTTT. Its protein product is CASSSFPGVGNTIYF.

The chain uses TRBV18 and TRBJ1-4; D remains unclear. In germline, CDR1 is KGHSH, CDR2 LQKENI. There are 16 residues in the CDR3. With 5 bases removed from V and 4 bases from J, the gap between germline ends came to 17 bases. This chain's CDR3 is CASSSTLGGSNEKLFF. The DNA of the CDR3 is TGTGCCAGCTCATCAACACTGGGCGGGAGTAATGAAAAACTGTTTTTT.

The rearrangement uses TRBV7-9 and TRBJ2-2; D uncertain. Germline lookup yields CDR1 SEHNR and CDR2 FQNEAQ (reference sequence). The CDR3 runs to 15 residues. The V end lost 2 bases, the J end lost 0 bases, and 7 bases lay between the germline ends. CDR3 amino acids: CASSLWLANTGELFF. The CDR3 DNA follows: TGTGCCAGCAGCTTATGGCTGGCGAACACCGGGGAGCTGTTTTTT.

CDR3 bases: TGTGCCAGCAGTTTGGCGGGACAGGGATGGAACGAGCAGTACTTC. Its protein product is CASSLAGQGWNEQYF. The chain carries TRBV27 and TRBJ2-7; 9 nucleotides match TRBD1. The CDR3 runs to 15 residues. The germline CDR1 and CDR2 sequences are MNHEY and SMNVEV (reference sequence). The junction had 8 bases not matched to a gene; V was cut back by 3 bases and J by 5 bases.

The V gene is TRBV11-1, the J gene TRBJ1-1; 7 bases match TRBD1. The CDR3 has 14 amino acids. Germline V lookup: CDR1 SGHAT, CDR2 FQDESV (reference sequence). Losses at the gene ends were 0 bases for V and 10 bases for J; bases not matched to a gene: 8. The CDR3 nucleotides are TGTGCCAGCAGCTTAGCGCTGCGACAGGGAGTAGCTTTCTTT. It codes for CASSLALRQGVAFF.

This sequence joins TRBV4-2 and TRBJ1-6; the match to TRBD1 covers 7 bases. Unmatched junction bases numbered 3, after V lost 5 bases and J lost 5 bases. Germline V gives CDR1 LGHNA, CDR2 YNFKEQ. The CDR3 extends over 14 amino acids. The CDR3 sequence: CASSSDRDNSPLHF. CDR3 sequence (DNA): TGTGCCAGCAGCTCAGACAGGGATAATTCACCCCTCCACTTT.